This is a list of T cell receptor beta chains from one sample in a study of CD8 T cells in Susac syndrome. From the immunoSEQ multiplex PCR reads, TCRdb called clonotypes with MiXCR, one entry per CDR3 protein. Among over 130,000 distinct CDR3 sequences listed, roughly 95% were seen once. Sequenced sample: CD4+ T cells from PBMCs. These receptors all come from a human donor with multiple sclerosis. CDR3s include the opening cysteine and the closing phenylalanine or tryptophan. D genes are given only for firm matches. A row's size may be missing; if present it is once, few, many or a size class.

v_gene: TRBV28; d_gene: TRBD1; j_gene: TRBJ1-2; abundance: once; CDR3nt: TGTGCCAGCACCGAGGGGGCGCGTGGCTACACCTTC; CDR3aa: CASTEGARGYTF
v_gene: TRBV24-1; d_gene: .; j_gene: TRBJ2-1; abundance: once; CDR3nt: TGTGCCACCAGTGACCCAGGGGCGGGGACTATCAATGAGCAGTTCTTC; CDR3aa: CATSDPGAGTINEQFF
v_gene: TRBV27; d_gene: .; j_gene: TRBJ2-5; abundance: .; CDR3nt: TGTGCCAGCAGTTTAACCGGTGGATGGGGAGTCCAAGAGACCCAGTACTTC; CDR3aa: CASSLTGGWGVQETQYF
v_gene: TRBV9; d_gene: .; j_gene: TRBJ2-1; abundance: .; CDR3nt: TGTGCCAGCAGCGTAGATACTAGCCTGAGGGGTGATGAGCAGTTCTTC; CDR3aa: CASSVDTSLRGDEQFF
v_gene: TRBV6-5; d_gene: .; j_gene: TRBJ2-2; abundance: once; CDR3nt: TGTGCCAGCAGCCCCCGTTGGAACACCGGGGAGCTGTTTTTT; CDR3aa: CASSPRWNTGELFF
v_gene: TRBV29-1; d_gene: .; j_gene: TRBJ2-5; abundance: .; CDR3nt: TGCAGCGTCCGGAGGGGAGGAGAGACCCAGTACTTC; CDR3aa: CSVRRGGETQYF
v_gene: TRBV28; d_gene: .; j_gene: TRBJ2-1; abundance: .; CDR3nt: TGTGCCAGCAGTTCCCCGGGAGGGGGCGCGTCCTACAATGAGCAGTTCTTC; CDR3aa: CASSSPGGGASYNEQFF
v_gene: TRBV5-1; d_gene: TRBD2; j_gene: TRBJ2-7; abundance: .; CDR3nt: TGCGCCAGCACTAGCGGGGGGAGCTCCTACGAGCAGTACTTC; CDR3aa: CASTSGGSSYEQYF
v_gene: TRBV6-6; d_gene: .; j_gene: TRBJ1-2; abundance: .; CDR3nt: TGTGCCAGCAGCCCGACAGACTATGGCTACACCTTC; CDR3aa: CASSPTDYGYTF
v_gene: TRBV9; d_gene: TRBD1; j_gene: TRBJ1-2; abundance: .; CDR3nt: TGTGCCAGCAGCTCCCGCACAGGGGGCGAATATGGCTACACCTTC; CDR3aa: CASSSRTGGEYGYTF
v_gene: TRBV20-1; d_gene: .; j_gene: TRBJ1-1; abundance: .; CDR3nt: TGCAGTGGGAGGACGGGGGGATTAATGAACACTGAAGCTTTCTTT; CDR3aa: CSGRTGGLMNTEAFF
v_gene: TRBV29-1; d_gene: .; j_gene: TRBJ2-7; abundance: .; CDR3nt: TGCAGCGCTGGGGACTACGAGCAGTACTTC; CDR3aa: CSAGDYEQYF
v_gene: TRBV11-2; d_gene: TRBD1; j_gene: TRBJ2-5; abundance: once; CDR3nt: TGTGCCAGCAGCATAACAGGGGGCCAAGAGACCCAGTACTTC; CDR3aa: CASSITGGQETQYF
v_gene: TRBV6-1; d_gene: TRBD2; j_gene: TRBJ2-1; abundance: .; CDR3nt: TGTGCCAGCAGTCATACCCTAGCGGCCACCTACAATGAGCAGTTCTTC; CDR3aa: CASSHTLAATYNEQFF
v_gene: TRBV7-6; d_gene: TRBD1; j_gene: TRBJ1-5; abundance: .; CDR3nt: TGTGCCAGCAGCTCGGGACAGGGTCTCAGCAATCAGCCCCAGCATTTT; CDR3aa: CASSSGQGLSNQPQHF
v_gene: TRBV20-1; d_gene: TRBD2; j_gene: TRBJ2-1; abundance: .; CDR3nt: TGCAGTGCTGCCAAATCCGGGACTAGCGGATACAATGAGCAGTTCTTC; CDR3aa: CSAAKSGTSGYNEQFF
v_gene: TRBV7-2; d_gene: .; j_gene: TRBJ1-2; abundance: .; CDR3nt: TGTGCCAGCAGCCCCGGGGTGGGGGACTATGGCTACACCTTC; CDR3aa: CASSPGVGDYGYTF
v_gene: TRBV20-1; d_gene: TRBD2; j_gene: TRBJ2-3; abundance: .; CDR3nt: TGCAGTGCTAGCGCGGGGGAAAGCACAGATACGCAGTATTTT; CDR3aa: CSASAGESTDTQYF
v_gene: TRBV4-1; d_gene: .; j_gene: TRBJ2-2; abundance: once; CDR3nt: TGCGCCAGCAGCCAAGATAAGGGTCAGCGGGACACCGGGGAGCTGTTTTTT; CDR3aa: CASSQDKGQRDTGELFF
v_gene: TRBV1; d_gene: .; j_gene: TRBJ1-6; abundance: .; CDR3nt: TGCACCAGCAGCCAGCACACAGGGGGGTCCTATAATTCACCCCTCCACTTT; CDR3aa: CTSSQHTGGSYNSPLHF
v_gene: TRBV12-3/TRBV12-4; d_gene: TRBD2; j_gene: TRBJ2-3; abundance: .; CDR3nt: TGTGCCAGCAGTGATTACTCTAGCGGGGGGTCAGATACGCAGTATTTT; CDR3aa: CASSDYSSGGSDTQYF
v_gene: TRBV15; d_gene: .; j_gene: TRBJ2-5; abundance: .; CDR3nt: TGTGCCACCAGCAGATCGTTGGGGGTAGGGGAGACCCAGTACTTC; CDR3aa: CATSRSLGVGETQYF
v_gene: TRBV20-1; d_gene: TRBD1; j_gene: TRBJ1-2; abundance: .; CDR3nt: TGCAGTGCTCCGACAGGGGCGGCGGGCTACACCTTC; CDR3aa: CSAPTGAAGYTF
v_gene: TRBV20-1; d_gene: .; j_gene: TRBJ2-1; abundance: .; CDR3nt: TGCAGTGCTAGGGCCGGGCCAAGCTCCTACAATGAGCAGTTCTTC; CDR3aa: CSARAGPSSYNEQFF
v_gene: TRBV29-1; d_gene: .; j_gene: TRBJ2-7; abundance: .; CDR3nt: TGCAGCGTTGCTGGGCAGGGGCTTGCGCAGTACTTC; CDR3aa: CSVAGQGLAQYF
v_gene: TRBV3-1; d_gene: .; j_gene: TRBJ2-1; abundance: .; CDR3nt: TGTGCCAGCAGCCGTGCTAGCAATGAGCAGTTCTTC; CDR3aa: CASSRASNEQFF
v_gene: TRBV5-4; d_gene: .; j_gene: TRBJ1-2; abundance: .; CDR3nt: TGTGCCAGCAGCTTGGACAGGGTTAGTGGCTACACCTTC; CDR3aa: CASSLDRVSGYTF
v_gene: TRBV28; d_gene: TRBD2; j_gene: TRBJ2-7; abundance: .; CDR3nt: TGTGCCAGCAGTCGCCCCGGGACTAGCAACGAGCAGTACTTC; CDR3aa: CASSRPGTSNEQYF
v_gene: TRBV5-1; d_gene: .; j_gene: TRBJ2-5; abundance: .; CDR3nt: TGCGCCAGCAGCTTGGAGGGTATGGAGACCCAGTACTTC; CDR3aa: CASSLEGMETQYF
v_gene: TRBV6-2/TRBV6-3; d_gene: .; j_gene: TRBJ2-1; abundance: .; CDR3nt: TGTGCCAGCTATCCCGGATTAGGTGAGCAGTTCTTC; CDR3aa: CASYPGLGEQFF